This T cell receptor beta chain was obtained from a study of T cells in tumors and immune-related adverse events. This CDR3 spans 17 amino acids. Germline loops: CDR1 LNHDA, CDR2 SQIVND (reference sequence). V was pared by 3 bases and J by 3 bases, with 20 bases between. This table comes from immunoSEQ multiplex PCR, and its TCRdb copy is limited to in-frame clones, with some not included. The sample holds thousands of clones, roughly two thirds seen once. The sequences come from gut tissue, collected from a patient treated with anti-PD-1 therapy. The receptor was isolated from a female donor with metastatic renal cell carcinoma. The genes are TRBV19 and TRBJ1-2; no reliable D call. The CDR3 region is CASSMAGSAALHYGYTF. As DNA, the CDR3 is TGTGCCAGTAGTATGGCGGGTTCAGCAGCTTTGCACTATGGCTACACCTTC.